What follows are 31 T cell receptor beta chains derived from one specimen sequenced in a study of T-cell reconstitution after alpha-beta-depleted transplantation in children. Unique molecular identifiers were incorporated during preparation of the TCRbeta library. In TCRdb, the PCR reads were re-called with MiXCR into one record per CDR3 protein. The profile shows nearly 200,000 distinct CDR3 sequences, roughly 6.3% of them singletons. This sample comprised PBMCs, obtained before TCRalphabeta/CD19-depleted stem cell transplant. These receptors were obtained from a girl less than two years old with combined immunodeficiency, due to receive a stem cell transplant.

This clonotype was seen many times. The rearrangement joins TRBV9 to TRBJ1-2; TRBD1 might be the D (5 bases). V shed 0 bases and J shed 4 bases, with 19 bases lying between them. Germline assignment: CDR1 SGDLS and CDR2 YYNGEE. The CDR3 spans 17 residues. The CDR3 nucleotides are TGTGCCAGCAGCGTAGTCTCGGCAGGGCTAACCCCCTATGGCTACACCTTC. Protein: CASSVVSAGLTPYGYTF.

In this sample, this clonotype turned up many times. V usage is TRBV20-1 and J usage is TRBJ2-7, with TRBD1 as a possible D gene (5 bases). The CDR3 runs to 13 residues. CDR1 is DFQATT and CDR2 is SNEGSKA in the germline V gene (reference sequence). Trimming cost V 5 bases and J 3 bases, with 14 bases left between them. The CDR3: CSAADSYYYEQYF. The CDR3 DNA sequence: TGCAGTGCTGCCGACAGCTACTACTACGAGCAGTACTTC.

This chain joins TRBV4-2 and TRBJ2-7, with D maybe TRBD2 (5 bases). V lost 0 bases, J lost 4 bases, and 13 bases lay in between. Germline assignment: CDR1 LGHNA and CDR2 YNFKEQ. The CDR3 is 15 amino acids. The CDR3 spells CASSQDRTFLYEQYF. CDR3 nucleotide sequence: TGTGCCAGCAGCCAAGATAGGACTTTCCTTTACGAGCAGTACTTC.

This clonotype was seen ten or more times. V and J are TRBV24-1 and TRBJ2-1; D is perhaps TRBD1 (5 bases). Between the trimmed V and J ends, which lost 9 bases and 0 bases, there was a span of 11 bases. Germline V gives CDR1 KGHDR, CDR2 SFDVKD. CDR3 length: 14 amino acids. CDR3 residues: CATGRQGSYNEQFF. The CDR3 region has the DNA TGTGCCACCGGAAGGCAGGGCTCCTACAATGAGCAGTTCTTC.

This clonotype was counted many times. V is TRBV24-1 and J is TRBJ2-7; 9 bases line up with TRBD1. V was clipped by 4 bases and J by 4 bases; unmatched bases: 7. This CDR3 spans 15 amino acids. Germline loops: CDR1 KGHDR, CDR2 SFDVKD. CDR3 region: CATSDATGTGYEQYF. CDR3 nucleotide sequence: TGTGCCACCAGTGACGCGACCGGGACAGGGTACGAGCAGTACTTC.

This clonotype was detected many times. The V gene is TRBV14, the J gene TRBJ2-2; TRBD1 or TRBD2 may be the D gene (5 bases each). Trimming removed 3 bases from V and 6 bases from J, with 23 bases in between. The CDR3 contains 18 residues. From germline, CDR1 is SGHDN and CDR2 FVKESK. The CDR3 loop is CASSQWDPHQVWAGELFF. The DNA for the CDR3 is TGTGCCAGCAGCCAGTGGGACCCACATCAAGTCTGGGCCGGGGAGCTGTTTTTT.

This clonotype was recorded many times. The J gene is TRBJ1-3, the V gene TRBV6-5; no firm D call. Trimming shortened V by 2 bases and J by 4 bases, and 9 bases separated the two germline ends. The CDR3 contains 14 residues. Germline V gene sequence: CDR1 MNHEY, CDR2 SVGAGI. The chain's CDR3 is CASSYMAFGNTIYF. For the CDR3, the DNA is TGTGCCAGCAGTTACATGGCGTTCGGAAACACCATATATTTT.

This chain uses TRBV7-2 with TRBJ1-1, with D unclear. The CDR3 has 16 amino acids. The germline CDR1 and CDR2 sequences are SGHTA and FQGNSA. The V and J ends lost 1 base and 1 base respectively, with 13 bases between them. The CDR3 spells CASSLGFGQQNTEAFF. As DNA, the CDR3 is TGTGCCAGCAGCTTAGGGTTCGGGCAGCAGAACACTGAAGCTTTCTTT.

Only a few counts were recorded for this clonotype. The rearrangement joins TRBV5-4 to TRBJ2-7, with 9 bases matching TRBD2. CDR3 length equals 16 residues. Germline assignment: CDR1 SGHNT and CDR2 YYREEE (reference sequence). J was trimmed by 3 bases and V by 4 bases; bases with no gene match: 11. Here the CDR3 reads CASSPYAAGGFYEQYF. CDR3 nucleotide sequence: TGTGCCAGCAGCCCCTACGCAGCGGGGGGCTTCTACGAGCAGTACTTC.

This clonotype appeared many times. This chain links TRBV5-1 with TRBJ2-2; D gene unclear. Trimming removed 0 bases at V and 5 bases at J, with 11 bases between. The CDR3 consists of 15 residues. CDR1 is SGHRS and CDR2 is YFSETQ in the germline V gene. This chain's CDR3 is CASSLAEWSTGELFF. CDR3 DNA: TGCGCCAGCAGCTTGGCCGAATGGTCAACCGGGGAGCTGTTTTTT.

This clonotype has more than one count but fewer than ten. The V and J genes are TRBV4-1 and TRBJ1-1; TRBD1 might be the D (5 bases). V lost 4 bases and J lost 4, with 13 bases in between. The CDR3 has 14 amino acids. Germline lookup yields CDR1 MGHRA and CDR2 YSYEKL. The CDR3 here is CASSPPGGGTEAFF. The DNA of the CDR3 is TGCGCCAGCAGCCCCCCGGGGGGGGGCACTGAAGCTTTCTTT.

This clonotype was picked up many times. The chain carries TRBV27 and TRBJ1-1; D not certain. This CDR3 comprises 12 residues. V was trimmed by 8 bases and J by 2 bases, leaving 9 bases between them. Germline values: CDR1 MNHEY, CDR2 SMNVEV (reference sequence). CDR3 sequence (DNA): TGTGCCAGCGCTACGGGAAACACTGAAGCTTTCTTT. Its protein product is CASATGNTEAFF.

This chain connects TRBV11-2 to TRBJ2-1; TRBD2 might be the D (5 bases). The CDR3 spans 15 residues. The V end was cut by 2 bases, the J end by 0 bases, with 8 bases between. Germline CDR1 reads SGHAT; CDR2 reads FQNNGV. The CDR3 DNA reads TGTGCCAGCAGCTTATTTGGGAGCTCCTACAATGAGCAGTTCTTC. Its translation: CASSLFGSSYNEQFF.

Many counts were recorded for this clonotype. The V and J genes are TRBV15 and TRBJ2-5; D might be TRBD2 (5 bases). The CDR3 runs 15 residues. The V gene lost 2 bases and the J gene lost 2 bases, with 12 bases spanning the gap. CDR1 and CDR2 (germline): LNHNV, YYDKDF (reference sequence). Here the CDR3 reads CATSRLPGNQETQYF. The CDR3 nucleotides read TGTGCCACCAGCAGACTCCCCGGGAATCAAGAGACCCAGTACTTC.

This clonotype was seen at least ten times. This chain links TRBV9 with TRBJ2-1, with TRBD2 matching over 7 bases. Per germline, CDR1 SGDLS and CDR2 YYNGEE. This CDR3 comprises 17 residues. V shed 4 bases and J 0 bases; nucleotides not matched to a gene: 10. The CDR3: CASSPNPLADSYNEQFF. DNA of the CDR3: TGTGCCAGCAGCCCGAATCCCCTAGCGGACTCCTACAATGAGCAGTTCTTC.

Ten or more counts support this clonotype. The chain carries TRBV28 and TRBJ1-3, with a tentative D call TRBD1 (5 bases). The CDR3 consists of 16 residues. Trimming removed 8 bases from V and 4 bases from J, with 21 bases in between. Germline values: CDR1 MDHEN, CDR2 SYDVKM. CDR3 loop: CASVSSIGVPGNTIYF. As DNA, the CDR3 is TGTGCCAGCGTATCCTCTATAGGGGTACCAGGAAACACCATATATTTT.

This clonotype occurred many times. The CDR3 loop reads CASSLTDFQGAEGTEAFF. The CDR3 DNA reads as TGTGCCAGCAGCTTAACGGATTTTCAGGGCGCAGAGGGCACTGAAGCTTTCTTT. The gene calls are TRBV7-6 and TRBJ1-1; a possible D gene is TRBD1 (5 bases). The CDR3 contains 18 residues. Per the germline V gene, CDR1 is SGHVS and CDR2 is FNYEAQ. Trimming pared 2 bases from V and 4 bases from J, leaving 23 bases between.

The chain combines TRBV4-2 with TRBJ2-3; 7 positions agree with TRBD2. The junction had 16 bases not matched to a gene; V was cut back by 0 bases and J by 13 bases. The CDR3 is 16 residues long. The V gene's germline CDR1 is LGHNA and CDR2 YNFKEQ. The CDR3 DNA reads TGTGCCAGCAGCCAAGATGAGCTACTTACGGGGAGGGTGGAGTATTTT. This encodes CASSQDELLTGRVEYF.

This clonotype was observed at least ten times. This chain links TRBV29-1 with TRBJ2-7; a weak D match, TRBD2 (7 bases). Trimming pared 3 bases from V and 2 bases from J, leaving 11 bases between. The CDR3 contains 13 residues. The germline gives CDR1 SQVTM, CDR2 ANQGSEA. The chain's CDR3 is CSVEGGATYEQYF. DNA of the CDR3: TGCAGCGTTGAGGGGGGGGCAACCTACGAGCAGTACTTC.

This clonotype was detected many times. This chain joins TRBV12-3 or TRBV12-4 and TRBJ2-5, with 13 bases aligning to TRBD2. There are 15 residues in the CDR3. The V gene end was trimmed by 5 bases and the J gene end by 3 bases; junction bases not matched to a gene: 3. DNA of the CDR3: TGTGCCAGCAGTCCCACTAGCGGGGGGGAAGAGACCCAGTACTTC. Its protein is CASSPTSGGEETQYF.

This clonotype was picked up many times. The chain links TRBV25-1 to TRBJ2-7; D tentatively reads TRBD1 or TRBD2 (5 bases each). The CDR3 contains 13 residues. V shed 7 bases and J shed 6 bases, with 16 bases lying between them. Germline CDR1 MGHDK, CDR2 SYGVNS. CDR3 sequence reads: CASMGTGLSEQYF. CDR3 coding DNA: TGTGCCAGCATGGGGACCGGCCTTAGCGAGCAGTACTTC.

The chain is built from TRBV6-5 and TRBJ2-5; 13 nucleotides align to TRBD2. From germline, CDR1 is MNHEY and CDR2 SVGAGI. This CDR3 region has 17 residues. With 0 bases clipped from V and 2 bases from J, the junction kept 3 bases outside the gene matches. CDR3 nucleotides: TGTGCCAGCAGTTACTCGGAGGGACTAGCGGGACAAGAGACCCAGTACTTC. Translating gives CASSYSEGLAGQETQYF.

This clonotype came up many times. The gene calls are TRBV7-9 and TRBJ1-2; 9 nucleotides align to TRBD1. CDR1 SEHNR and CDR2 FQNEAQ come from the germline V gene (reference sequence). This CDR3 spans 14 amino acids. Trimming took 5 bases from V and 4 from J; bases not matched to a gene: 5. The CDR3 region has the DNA TGTGCCAGCAGCGCGTCGACAGGGGGCTATGGCTACACCTTC. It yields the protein CASSASTGGYGYTF. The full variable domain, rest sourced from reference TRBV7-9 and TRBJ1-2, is DTGVSQNPRHKITKRGQNVTFRCDPISEHNRLYWYRQTLGQGPEFLTYFQNEAQLEKSRLLSDRFSAERPKGSFSTLEIQRTEQGDSAMYLCASSASTGGYGYTFGSGTRLTVV.

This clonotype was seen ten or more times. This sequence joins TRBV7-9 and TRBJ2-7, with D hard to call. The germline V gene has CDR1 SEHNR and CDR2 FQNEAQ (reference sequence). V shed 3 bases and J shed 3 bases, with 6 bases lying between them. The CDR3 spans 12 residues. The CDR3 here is CASSFSIYEQYF. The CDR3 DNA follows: TGTGCCAGCAGCTTTTCTATCTACGAGCAGTACTTC.

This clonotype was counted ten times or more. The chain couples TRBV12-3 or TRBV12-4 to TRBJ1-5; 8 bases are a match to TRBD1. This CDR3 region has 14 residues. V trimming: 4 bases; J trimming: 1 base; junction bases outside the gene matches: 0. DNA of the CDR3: TGTGCCAGCAGTTGGACAGGGAGCAATCAGCCCCAGCATTTT. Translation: CASSWTGSNQPQHF.

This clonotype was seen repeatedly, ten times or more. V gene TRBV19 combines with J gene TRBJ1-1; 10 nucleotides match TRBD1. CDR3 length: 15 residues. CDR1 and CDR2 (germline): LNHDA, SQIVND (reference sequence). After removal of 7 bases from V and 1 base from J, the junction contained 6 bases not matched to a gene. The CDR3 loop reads CASTDRTGGNTEAFF. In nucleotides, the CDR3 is TGTGCCAGTACTGACCGGACAGGGGGGAACACTGAAGCTTTCTTT.

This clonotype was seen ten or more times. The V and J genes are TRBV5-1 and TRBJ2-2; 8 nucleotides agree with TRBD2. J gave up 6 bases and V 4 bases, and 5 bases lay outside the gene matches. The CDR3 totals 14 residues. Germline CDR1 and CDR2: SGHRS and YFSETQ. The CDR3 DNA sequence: TGCGCCAGCAGCCCCTACGGGGGGGCCGGGGAGCTGTTTTTT. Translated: CASSPYGGAGELFF.

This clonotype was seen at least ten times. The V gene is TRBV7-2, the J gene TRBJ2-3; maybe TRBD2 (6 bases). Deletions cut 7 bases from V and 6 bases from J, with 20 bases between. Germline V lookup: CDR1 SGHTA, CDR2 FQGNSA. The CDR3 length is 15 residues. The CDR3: CASNPGSGRGDTQYF. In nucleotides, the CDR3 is TGTGCCAGCAACCCGGGGAGCGGGCGAGGGGATACGCAGTATTTT. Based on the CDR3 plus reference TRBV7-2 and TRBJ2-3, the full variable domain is GAGVSQSPSNKVTEKGKDVELRCDPISGHTALYWYRQSLGQGLEFLIYFQGNSAPDKSGLPSDRFSAERTGGSVSTLTIQRTQQEDSAVYLCASNPGSGRGDTQYFGPGTRLTVL.

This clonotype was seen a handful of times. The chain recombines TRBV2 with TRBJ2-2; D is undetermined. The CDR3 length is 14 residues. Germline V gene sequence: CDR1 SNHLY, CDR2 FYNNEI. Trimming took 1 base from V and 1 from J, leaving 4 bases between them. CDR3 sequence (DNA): TGTGCCAGCAGTGAAGGTTGGAACACCGGGGAGCTGTTTTTT. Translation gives CASSEGWNTGELFF.

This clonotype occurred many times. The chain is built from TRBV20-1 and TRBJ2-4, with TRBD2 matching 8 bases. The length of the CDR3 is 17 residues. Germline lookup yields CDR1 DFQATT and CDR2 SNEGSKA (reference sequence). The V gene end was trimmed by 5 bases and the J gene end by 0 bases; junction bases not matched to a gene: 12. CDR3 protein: CSAPRTSSRLAKNIQYF. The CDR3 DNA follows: TGCAGTGCTCCCCGGACTAGCTCCCGTCTAGCCAAAAACATTCAGTACTTC.

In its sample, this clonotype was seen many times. CDR3 sequence (DNA): TGTGCCAGCACCTTCCGGGCCCCTGGGGGGGAGCTGTTTTTT. It encodes CASTFRAPGGELFF. The rearrangement joins TRBV7-2 to TRBJ2-2, with D unclear. Germline V gene data show CDR1 as SGHTA and CDR2 as FQGNSA. Trimming took off 7 bases at V and 8 bases at J, with 17 bases between the two ends. The CDR3 extends over 14 amino acids.